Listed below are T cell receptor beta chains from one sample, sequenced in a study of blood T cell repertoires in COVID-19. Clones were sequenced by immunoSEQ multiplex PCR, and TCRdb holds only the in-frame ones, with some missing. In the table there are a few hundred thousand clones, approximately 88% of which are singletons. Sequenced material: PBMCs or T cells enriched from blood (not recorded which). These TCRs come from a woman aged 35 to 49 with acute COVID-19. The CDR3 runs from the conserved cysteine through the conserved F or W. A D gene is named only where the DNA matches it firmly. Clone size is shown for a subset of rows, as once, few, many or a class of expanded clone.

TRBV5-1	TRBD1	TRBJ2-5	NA	CASSLGSFRGLEETQYF	TGCGCCAGCAGCTTGGGCTCTTTCAGGGGGCTTGAAGAGACCCAGTACTTC
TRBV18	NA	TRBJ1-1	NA	CASSPGGGAFGNTEAFF	TGTGCCAGCTCACCGGGAGGGGGGGCCTTCGGGAACACTGAAGCTTTCTTT
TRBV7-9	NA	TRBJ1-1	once	CASSFMNTEAFF	TGTGCCAGCAGCTTTATGAACACTGAAGCTTTCTTT
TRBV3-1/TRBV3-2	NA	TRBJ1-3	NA	CASSQYRAPSGNTIYF	TGTGCCAGCAGCCAGTACAGGGCTCCCTCTGGAAACACCATATATTTT
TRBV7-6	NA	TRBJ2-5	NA	CASSLGILRQETQYF	TGTGCCAGCAGCTTAGGGATACTAAGACAAGAGACCCAGTACTTC
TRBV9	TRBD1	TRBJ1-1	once	CASSRQGEAFF	TGTGCCAGCAGCAGACAGGGTGAAGCTTTCTTT
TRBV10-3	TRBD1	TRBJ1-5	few	CAISGGQGGDQPQHF	TGTGCCATCAGTGGGGGACAGGGTGGGGATCAGCCCCAGCATTTT
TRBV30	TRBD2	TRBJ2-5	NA	CAWKVAGGRRGSQYF	TGTGCCTGGAAGGTTGCGGGAGGCCGCCGGGGGTCCCAGTACTTC
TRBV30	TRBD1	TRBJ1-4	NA	CAWNFPGQGIYEKLFF	TGTGCCTGGAATTTCCCGGGACAGGGGATATATGAAAAACTGTTTTTT
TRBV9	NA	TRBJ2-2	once	CASSVAGTGELFF	TGTGCCAGCAGCGTCGCGGGCACCGGGGAGCTGTTTTTT
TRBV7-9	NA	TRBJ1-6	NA	CASSSTQTGFRGNSPLHF	TGTGCCAGCAGCTCAACCCAAACAGGTTTCCGTGGTAATTCACCCCTCCACTTT
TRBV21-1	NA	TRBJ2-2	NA	CASSGDRANTGELFF	TGTGCCAGCAGCGGGGACAGAGCGAACACCGGGGAGCTGTTTTTT
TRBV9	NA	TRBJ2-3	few	CASSVIPQGTDTQYF	TGTGCCAGCAGCGTAATACCACAGGGAACAGATACGCAGTATTTT
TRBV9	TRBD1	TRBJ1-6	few	CASSATGQGISPLHF	TGTGCCAGCAGCGCTACGGGACAGGGTATCTCACCCCTCCACTTT
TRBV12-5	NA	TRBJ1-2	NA	CASVNWQGGNYGYTF	TGTGCTAGTGTCAATTGGCAGGGAGGGAACTATGGCTACACCTTC
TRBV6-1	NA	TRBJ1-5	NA	CASSDDSGTPNQPQHF	TGTGCCAGCAGTGACGACTCAGGGACACCCAATCAGCCCCAGCATTTT
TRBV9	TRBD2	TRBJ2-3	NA	CASSVAGGVDTQYF	TGTGCCAGCAGCGTAGCGGGAGGTGTTGATACGCAGTATTTT
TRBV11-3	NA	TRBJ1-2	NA	CASSLGSQPGGYTF	TGTGCCAGCAGCTTAGGGAGCCAACCCGGTGGCTACACCTTC
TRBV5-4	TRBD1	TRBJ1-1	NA	CASSTRTGVGAEAFF	TGTGCCAGCAGCACAAGGACAGGGGTGGGGGCTGAAGCTTTCTTT
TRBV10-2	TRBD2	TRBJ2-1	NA	CASRAGTSGYNEQFF	TGCGCCAGCAGAGCCGGGACTAGCGGTTACAATGAGCAGTTCTTC
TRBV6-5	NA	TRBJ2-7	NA	CASSLSGHWDYEQYF	TGTGCCAGCAGTCTATCAGGGCACTGGGACTACGAGCAGTACTTC
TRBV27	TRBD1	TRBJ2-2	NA	CASLPTGWSGELFF	TGTGCCAGTCTGCCGACAGGGTGGAGCGGGGAGCTGTTTTTT
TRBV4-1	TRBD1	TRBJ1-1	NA	CASSRMGQGKPEAFF	TGCGCCAGCAGCCGTATGGGACAGGGGAAACCTGAAGCTTTCTTT
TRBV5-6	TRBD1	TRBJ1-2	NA	CASSWTGGPYGYTF	TGTGCCAGCAGTTGGACAGGGGGTCCTTATGGCTACACCTTC
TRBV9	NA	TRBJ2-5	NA	CASSVDPRETQYF	TGTGCCAGCAGCGTAGATCCGAGGGAGACCCAGTACTTC